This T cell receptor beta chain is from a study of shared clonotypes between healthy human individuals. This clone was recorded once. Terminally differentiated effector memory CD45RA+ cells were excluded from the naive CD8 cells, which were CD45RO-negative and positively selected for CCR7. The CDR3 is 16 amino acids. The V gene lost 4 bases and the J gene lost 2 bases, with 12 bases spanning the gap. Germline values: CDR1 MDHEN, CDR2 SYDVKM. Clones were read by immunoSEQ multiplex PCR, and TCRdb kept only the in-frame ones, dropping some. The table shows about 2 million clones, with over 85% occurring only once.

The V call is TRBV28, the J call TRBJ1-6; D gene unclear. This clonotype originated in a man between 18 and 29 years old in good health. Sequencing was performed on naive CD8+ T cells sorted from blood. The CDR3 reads CASSSLTEPYNSPLHF. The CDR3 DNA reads TGTGCCAGCAGTTCCTTAACCGAGCCCTATAATTCACCCCTCCACTTT.